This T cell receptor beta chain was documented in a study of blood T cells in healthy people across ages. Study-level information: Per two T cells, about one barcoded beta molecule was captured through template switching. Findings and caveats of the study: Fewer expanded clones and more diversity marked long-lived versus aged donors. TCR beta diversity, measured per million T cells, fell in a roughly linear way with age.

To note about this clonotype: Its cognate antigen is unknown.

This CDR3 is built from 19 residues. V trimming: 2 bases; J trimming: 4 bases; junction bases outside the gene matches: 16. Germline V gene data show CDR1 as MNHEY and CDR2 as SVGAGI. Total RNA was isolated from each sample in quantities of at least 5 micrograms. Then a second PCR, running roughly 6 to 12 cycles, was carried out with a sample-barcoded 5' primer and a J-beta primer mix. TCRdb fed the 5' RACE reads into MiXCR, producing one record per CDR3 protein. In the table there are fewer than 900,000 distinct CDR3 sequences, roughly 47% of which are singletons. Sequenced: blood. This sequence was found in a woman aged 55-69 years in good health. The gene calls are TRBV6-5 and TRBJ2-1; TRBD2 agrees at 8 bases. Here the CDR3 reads CASSYRGGVPSGLYNEQFF. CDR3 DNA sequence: TGTGCCAGCAGTTACCGGGGAGGGGTTCCTAGCGGGCTTTACAATGAGCAGTTCTTC.